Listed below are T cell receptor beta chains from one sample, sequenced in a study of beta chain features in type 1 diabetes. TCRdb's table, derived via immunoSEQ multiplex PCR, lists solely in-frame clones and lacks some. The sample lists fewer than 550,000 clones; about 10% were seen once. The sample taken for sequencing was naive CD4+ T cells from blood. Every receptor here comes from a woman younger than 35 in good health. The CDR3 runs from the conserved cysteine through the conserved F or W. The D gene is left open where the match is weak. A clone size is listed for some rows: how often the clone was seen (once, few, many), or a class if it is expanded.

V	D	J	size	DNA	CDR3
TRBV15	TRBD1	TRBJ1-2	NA	TGTGCCACCAGAAACGAAGGCCTGACAGGGCCTTTGGGCTACACCTTC	CATRNEGLTGPLGYTF
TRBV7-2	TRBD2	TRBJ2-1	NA	TGTGCCAGCAGCTTAGGAGTAGCGGGGGTTGAGCAGTTCTTC	CASSLGVAGVEQFF
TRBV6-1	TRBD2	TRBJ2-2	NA	TGTGCCAGCAGTGCTCTGGGACTAGCTGGGGGCGGGGAGCTGTTTTTT	CASSALGLAGGGELFF
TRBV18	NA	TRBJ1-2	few	TGTGCCAGCTCACCGCGGGGGAGCTATGGCTACACCTTC	CASSPRGSYGYTF
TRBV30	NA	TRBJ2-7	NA	TGTGCCTGGAGTGAGAATAGCTACGAGCAGTACTTC	CAWSENSYEQYF
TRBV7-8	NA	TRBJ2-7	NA	TGTGCCAGCAGCCTAACACCCTCCTACTTTCGCGAGCAGTACTTC	CASSLTPSYFREQYF
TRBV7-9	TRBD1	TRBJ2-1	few	TGTGCCAGCAGCTTAGAGCCGGGACAGGCGTACAATGAGCAGTTCTTC	CASSLEPGQAYNEQFF
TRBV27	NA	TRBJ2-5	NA	TGTGCCAGCAGTTTAATCGGGGCAGGGCGGGAGACCCAGTACTTC	CASSLIGAGRETQYF
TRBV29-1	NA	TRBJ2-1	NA	TGCAGCGTCCAAGAGCACAATGAGCAGTTCTTC	CSVQEHNEQFF
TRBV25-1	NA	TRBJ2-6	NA	TGTGCCAGCAGTCGAACAGGGAGCTCTGGGGCCAACGTCCTGACTTTC	CASSRTGSSGANVLTF
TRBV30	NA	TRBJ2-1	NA	TGTGCCTGGATCCTAGACAGGTCCCGGAGCAATGAGCAGTTCTTC	CAWILDRSRSNEQFF
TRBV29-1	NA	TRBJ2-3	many	TGCAGCGTTGGTAGCACAGATACGCAGTATTTT	CSVGSTDTQYF
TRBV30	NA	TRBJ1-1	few	TGTGCCTTGGAAGCGGTGGCTTTCTTT	CALEAVAFF
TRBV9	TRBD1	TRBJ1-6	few	TGTGCCAGCAGCTTCACCGGACAGGGGAATTCACCCCTCCACTTT	CASSFTGQGNSPLHF
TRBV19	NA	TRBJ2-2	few	TGTGCCAGTAGTAGTCGGAACACCGGGGAGCTGTTTTTT	CASSSRNTGELFF
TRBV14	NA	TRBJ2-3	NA	TGTGCCAGCAGCCAGCTGCAGACAGGTTCGAACACAGATACGCAGTATTTT	CASSQLQTGSNTDTQYF
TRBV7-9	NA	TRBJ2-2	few	TGTGCCAGCAGCTCAGGGTTTTTGACCGGGGAGCTGTTTTTT	CASSSGFLTGELFF
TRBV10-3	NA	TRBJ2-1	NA	TGTGCCATCAGTGTGGGACAGTCGGAGGGTGAGCAGTTCTTC	CAISVGQSEGEQFF
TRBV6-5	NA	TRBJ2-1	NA	TGTGCCAGCAGTTACGGCCGACAGCCTAACTTTAGGCAGTTCTTC	CASSYGRQPNFRQFF
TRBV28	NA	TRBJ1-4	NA	TGTGCCATGCGGGACCGGACGACGGAAAAACTGTTTTTT	CAMRDRTTEKLFF
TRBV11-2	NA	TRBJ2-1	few	TGTGCCAGCAGCTTCGGGGGCACCTACAATGAGCAGTTCTTC	CASSFGGTYNEQFF
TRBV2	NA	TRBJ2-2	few	TGTGCCAGCAGTGAAGAGCAGGGGAACACCGGGGAGCTGTTTTTT	CASSEEQGNTGELFF
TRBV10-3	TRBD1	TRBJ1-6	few	TGCAACCTAGGACAGGGTAATTCACCCCTCCACTTT	CNLGQGNSPLHF
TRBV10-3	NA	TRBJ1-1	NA	TGTGCCATCAACCCGCAGGCGGGCACTGAAGCTTTCTTT	CAINPQAGTEAFF
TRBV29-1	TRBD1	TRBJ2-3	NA	TGCAGCGTTACAGGGGCTAGCACAGATACGCAGTATTTT	CSVTGASTDTQYF
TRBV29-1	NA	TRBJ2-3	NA	TGCAGCGTTGATCCTGGCACAGATACGCAGTATTTT	CSVDPGTDTQYF
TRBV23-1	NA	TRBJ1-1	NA	TGCGCCAGCAGCCAGGACAGTTGGAGGGGGAACACTGAAGCTTTCTTT	CASSQDSWRGNTEAFF
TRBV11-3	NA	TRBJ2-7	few	TGTGCCAGCAGTTCCGAGACCCACGAGCAGTACTTC	CASSSETHEQYF